The 20 T cell receptor beta chains below all came from one sample that was sequenced in a study of T cell responses to AZD1222 COVID-19 vaccine. The method was immunoSEQ multiplex PCR; TCRdb's version includes in-frame clones alone and lacks a portion of them. Among 150,000 to 200,000 clones, 80% to 90% were seen once, and the ten largest hold 6.5% to 8.5%. The source material was peripheral blood, sampled on day 0 of AZD1222 vaccination. The receptors originated from an adult in good health.

The chain couples TRBV10-3 to TRBJ1-6; 10 nucleotides align to TRBD1. The J segment lost 8 bases and the V segment lost 6 bases, leaving 4 bases of the junction unmatched. The CDR3 is 14 amino acids. Germline V gene lookup returns CDR1 ENHRY and CDR2 SYGVKD. The CDR3 loop is CAIRAGTGDSPLHF. As DNA, the CDR3 is TGTGCCATCAGGGCCGGGACAGGGGATTCACCCCTCCACTTT.

The V and J genes are TRBV4-2 and TRBJ2-1; 7 bases line up with TRBD2. J gave up 2 bases and V 5 bases, and 3 bases lay outside the gene matches. The CDR3 extends over 14 amino acids. Germline V gene lookup returns CDR1 LGHNA and CDR2 YNFKEQ. CDR3 sequence (DNA): TGTGCCAGCAGCGCCAGCGGGGCCTACAATGAGCAGTTCTTC. It codes for CASSASGAYNEQFF.

This clone was seen a single time. The chain recombines TRBV7-2 with TRBJ1-2; D uncertain. The germline CDR1 and CDR2 sequences are SGHTA and FQGNSA. The V end lost 5 bases, the J end lost 1 base, and 8 bases lay between the germline ends. The CDR3 length is 13 residues. In DNA, the CDR3 is TGTGCCAGCAGCGCTCGCGGTAACTATGGCTACACCTTC. Its protein is CASSARGNYGYTF.

The V gene is TRBV19, the J gene TRBJ1-1; 8 nucleotides align to TRBD1. The V gene's germline CDR1 is LNHDA and CDR2 SQIVND (reference sequence). The V segment lost 9 bases and the J segment 1 base; nucleotides outside the gene matches: 4. The CDR3 runs 13 residues. The CDR3 loop reads CASRQGKNTEAFF. CDR3 nucleotides: TGTGCCAGCCGACAGGGGAAGAACACTGAAGCTTTCTTT.

Only one count was recorded for this clone. Other DNA sequences in the sample encode the same CDR3. The chain recombines TRBV12-3 or TRBV12-4 with TRBJ2-1, with D hard to call. The CDR3 sequence is 13 residues long. Trimming pared 2 bases from V and 1 base from J, leaving 3 bases between. The CDR3 DNA reads as TGTGCCAGCAGTTTAAGGTCCTACAATGAGCAGTTCTTC. Its translation: CASSLRSYNEQFF.

The chain couples TRBV7-9 to TRBJ2-5, with D possibly matching TRBD1 (6 bases). The V gene's germline CDR1 is SEHNR and CDR2 FQNEAQ (reference sequence). Trimming removed 6 bases at V and 5 bases at J, with 16 bases between. This CDR3 has 14 residues. This CDR3 reads CASRNPGAGETQYF. The CDR3 nucleotides read TGTGCCAGCAGGAACCCAGGGGCCGGCGAGACCCAGTACTTC. Complete variable domain (other parts from reference TRBV7-9 and TRBJ2-5): DTGVSQNPRHKITKRGQNVTFRCDPISEHNRLYWYRQTLGQGPEFLTYFQNEAQLEKSRLLSDRFSAERPKGSFSTLEIQRTEQGDSAMYLCASRNPGAGETQYFGPGTRLLVL.

The chain couples TRBV30 to TRBJ1-1; D remains unclear. The germline CDR1 and CDR2 sequences are GTSNPN and SVGIG (reference sequence). V shed 1 base and J shed 6 bases, with 6 bases lying between them. There are 11 residues in the CDR3. CDR3 DNA: TGTGCCTGGAGTGCATTCTCTGAAGCTTTCTTT. It yields the protein CAWSAFSEAFF.

The chain links TRBV7-2 to TRBJ1-2, with D unclear. The germline V gene has CDR1 SGHTA and CDR2 FQGNSA. With 3 bases removed from V and 3 bases from J, the gap between germline ends came to 2 bases. The CDR3 spans 11 residues. The CDR3 nucleotides are TGTGCCAGCAGCTTGGACTATGGCTACACCTTC. Translating it yields CASSLDYGYTF. Using reference TRBV7-2 and TRBJ1-2 for the parts outside the CDR3, the full variable domain is GAGVSQSPSNKVTEKGKDVELRCDPISGHTALYWYRQSLGQGLEFLIYFQGNSAPDKSGLPSDRFSAERTGGSVSTLTIQRTQQEDSAVYLCASSLDYGYTFGSGTRLTVV.

The rearrangement joins TRBV10-3 to TRBJ1-2, with TRBD1 matching over 9 bases. This CDR3 has 15 amino acids. With 4 bases clipped from V and 4 bases from J, the junction kept 7 bases outside the gene matches. Germline V lookup: CDR1 ENHRY, CDR2 SYGVKD. The CDR3 DNA reads as TGTGCCATCAGTGGGGGACAGGGCTTTGGCTATGGCTACACCTTC. Encoded protein: CAISGGQGFGYGYTF.

This chain uses TRBV7-2 with TRBJ2-3; tentative D call: TRBD2 (5 bases). This CDR3 has 15 residues. Looked up from germline, CDR1 is SGHTA and CDR2 is FQGNSA. V was cut by 2 bases and J by 6 bases, with 15 bases left in between. Here the CDR3 reads CASSLNGVGGDTQYF. The CDR3 nucleotides are TGTGCCAGCAGCTTAAACGGTGTCGGCGGGGATACGCAGTATTTT. Full variable domain (remainder filled in from reference TRBV7-2 and TRBJ2-3): GAGVSQSPSNKVTEKGKDVELRCDPISGHTALYWYRQSLGQGLEFLIYFQGNSAPDKSGLPSDRFSAERTGGSVSTLTIQRTQQEDSAVYLCASSLNGVGGDTQYFGPGTRLTVL.

J is TRBJ1-5 and V is TRBV18, with 8 nucleotides matching TRBD1. The germline gives CDR1 KGHSH, CDR2 LQKENI. There are 17 residues in the CDR3. V gave up 6 bases and J gave up 0 bases; unmatched junction bases: 10. The CDR3 here is CASSPLGDRLSNQPQHF. In DNA, the CDR3 is TGTGCCAGCTCGCCGCTCGGGGACAGGCTTAGCAATCAGCCCCAGCATTTT.

The chain couples TRBV13 to TRBJ2-7, with D unclear. With 1 base removed from V and 2 bases from J, the gap between germline ends came to 6 bases. This CDR3 has 13 residues. Germline V gene data show CDR1 as PRHDT and CDR2 as FYEKMQ (reference sequence). In nucleotides, the CDR3 is TGTGCCAGCAGCTTAGCGGTAGCCTACGAGCAGTACTTC. This sequence encodes CASSLAVAYEQYF.

This clone was seen once. This chain joins TRBV6-2 or TRBV6-3 and TRBJ1-4; D unclear. V was clipped by 5 bases and J by 6 bases, with 13 bases between them. Looked up from germline, CDR1 is MNHEY and CDR2 is SVGEGT. The CDR3 sequence is 14 residues long. DNA of the CDR3: TGTGCCAGCAGTCTCAGACGGGAAGATGAAAAACTGTTTTTT. It yields the protein CASSLRREDEKLFF.

The chain is built from TRBV6-5 and TRBJ2-5; 10 bases fit TRBD1. The CDR3 has 15 residues. V trimming: 6 bases; J trimming: 1 base; junction bases outside the gene matches: 5. Germline CDR1 reads MNHEY; CDR2 reads SVGAGI. The CDR3 DNA reads as TGTGCCAGCAGGACCGGGACAGGGGTCCAAGAGACCCAGTACTTC. Translated: CASRTGTGVQETQYF.

This clone was recorded only once. This chain joins TRBV5-4 and TRBJ1-1; weak D call: TRBD1 (5 bases). Trimming took off 4 bases at V and 1 base at J, with 14 bases between the two ends. The CDR3 consists of 15 residues. Germline V gene sequence: CDR1 SGHNT, CDR2 YYREEE (reference sequence). CDR3 in amino acids: CASSPGGASNTEAFF. The CDR3 nucleotides are TGTGCCAGCAGCCCCGGGGGAGCCTCGAACACTGAAGCTTTCTTT.

J is TRBJ2-3 and V is TRBV2; TRBD2 matches 10 bases. The J segment lost 3 bases and the V segment lost 6 bases, leaving 6 bases of the junction unmatched. The germline gives CDR1 SNHLY, CDR2 FYNNEI. The CDR3 totals 15 residues. The CDR3 sequence is CASREGLAYTDTQYF. The CDR3 nucleotides are TGTGCCAGCAGAGAGGGACTAGCGTATACAGATACGCAGTATTTT.

The chain employs TRBV18 and TRBJ2-6; D could derive from TRBD1 or TRBD2 (6 bases each). Trimming shortened V by 2 bases and J by 4 bases, and 15 bases separated the two germline ends. Germline lookup yields CDR1 KGHSH and CDR2 LQKENI. The CDR3 extends over 17 amino acids. Here the CDR3 DNA reads TGTGCCAGCTCACCAACAGGGCCCGGGGGAGGGGCCAACGTCCTGACTTTC. Its protein product is CASSPTGPGGGANVLTF.

This chain connects TRBV6-5 to TRBJ2-2; possibly TRBD1 for D (5 bases). The CDR3 has 13 amino acids. The V end was cut by 4 bases, the J end by 4 bases, with 7 bases between. Germline V gives CDR1 MNHEY, CDR2 SVGAGI. DNA for the CDR3: TGTGCCAGCAGTTTGGACACCACCGGGGAGCTGTTTTTT. Translating gives CASSLDTTGELFF.

This chain links TRBV21-1 with TRBJ2-7; the DNA was not used to check the table's D call, TRBD1. TRBV21-1 is flagged as a pseudogene. The CDR3 covers 16 residues. CDR3 sequence reads: CASSQKATEVTYEQYF. In DNA, the CDR3 is TGTGCCAGCAGCCAAAAGGCCACAGAAGTCACCTACGAGCAGTACTTC.

The CDR3 here is CASSQDLEIYEQYV. The CDR3 coding sequence is TGCGCCAGCAGCCAAGATTTAGAAATCTACGAGCAGTACGTC. The gene calls are TRBV4-1 and TRBJ2-7; D not resolved. Germline-derived CDR1 and CDR2 are MGHRA and YSYEKL. The CDR3 sequence is 14 residues long. V lost 0 bases and J 3 bases, leaving 9 bases between the germline ends.